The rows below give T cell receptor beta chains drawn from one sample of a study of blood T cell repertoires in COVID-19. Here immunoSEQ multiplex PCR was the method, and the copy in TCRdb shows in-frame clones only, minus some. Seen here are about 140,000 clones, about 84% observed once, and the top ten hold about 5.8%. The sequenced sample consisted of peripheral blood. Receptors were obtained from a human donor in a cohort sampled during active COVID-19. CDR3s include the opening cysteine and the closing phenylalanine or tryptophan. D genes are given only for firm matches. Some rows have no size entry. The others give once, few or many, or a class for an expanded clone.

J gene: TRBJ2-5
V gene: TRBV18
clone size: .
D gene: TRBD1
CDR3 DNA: TGTGCCAGCTCACCGACCGGGACAGACCAAGAGACCCAGTACTTC
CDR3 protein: CASSPTGTDQETQYF

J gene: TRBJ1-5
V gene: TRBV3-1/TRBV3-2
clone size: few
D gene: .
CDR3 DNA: TGTGCCAGCAGCCCAGGACTTTCCCGGGGTCAGCCCCAGCATTTT
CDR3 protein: CASSPGLSRGQPQHF

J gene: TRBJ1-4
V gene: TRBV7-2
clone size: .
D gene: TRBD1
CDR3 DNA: TGTGCCAGCAGCACCGGACAGGGAGGGGTTGAAAAACTGTTTTTT
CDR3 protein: CASSTGQGGVEKLFF

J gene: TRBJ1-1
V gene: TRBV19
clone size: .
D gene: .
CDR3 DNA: TGTGCCAGTAGTATTCTCGGACAGCCGAACACTGAAGCTTTCTTT
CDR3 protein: CASSILGQPNTEAFF

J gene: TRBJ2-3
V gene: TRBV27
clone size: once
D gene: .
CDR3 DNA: TGTGCCAGCAGTTCCCCTAGAGGGTTAACTTTCGCAGATACGCAGTATTTT
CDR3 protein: CASSSPRGLTFADTQYF

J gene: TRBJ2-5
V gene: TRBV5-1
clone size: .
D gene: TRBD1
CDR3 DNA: TGCGCCAGCAGTAGGCGACAGGGGTGGGAGACCCAGTACTTC
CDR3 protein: CASSRRQGWETQYF

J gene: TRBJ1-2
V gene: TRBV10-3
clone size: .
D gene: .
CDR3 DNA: TGTGCCATCAGTGAGTCAAGGGGACAATACTATGGCTACACCTTC
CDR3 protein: CAISESRGQYYGYTF

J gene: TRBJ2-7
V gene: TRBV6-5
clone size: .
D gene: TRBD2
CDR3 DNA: TGTGCCAGCAGTTACTCGAGTGCCGCGGGAGCCTACGAGCAGTACTTC
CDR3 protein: CASSYSSAAGAYEQYF

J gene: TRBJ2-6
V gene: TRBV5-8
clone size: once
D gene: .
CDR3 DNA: TGTGCCAGCACCCTGGGCGCCGTTGCGTCTGGGGCCAACGTCCTGACTTTC
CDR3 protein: CASTLGAVASGANVLTF

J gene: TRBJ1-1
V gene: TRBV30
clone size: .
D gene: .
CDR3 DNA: TGTGCCTGGAGCCGGGTGGACACTGAAGCTTTCTTT
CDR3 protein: CAWSRVDTEAFF

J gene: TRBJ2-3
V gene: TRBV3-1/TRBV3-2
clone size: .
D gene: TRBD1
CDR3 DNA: TGTGCCAGCAGCCCCGGGACAGGCGAAGATACGCAGTATTTT
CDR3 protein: CASSPGTGEDTQYF

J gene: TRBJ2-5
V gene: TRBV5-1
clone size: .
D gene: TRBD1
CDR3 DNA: TGCGCCAGCAGCTTGTCGACAGGGGGAGGCGAGACCCAGTACTTC
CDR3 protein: CASSLSTGGGETQYF

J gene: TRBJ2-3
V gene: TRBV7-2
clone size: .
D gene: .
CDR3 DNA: TGTGCCAGCAGCTCTCGGACCGGGACAAAGACAGATACGCAGTATTTT
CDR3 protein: CASSSRTGTKTDTQYF

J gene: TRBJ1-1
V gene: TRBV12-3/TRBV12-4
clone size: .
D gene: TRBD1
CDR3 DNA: TGTGCCAGCAGTCCCGGGACAGGGCGGTGGGCTTTCTTT
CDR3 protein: CASSPGTGRWAFF

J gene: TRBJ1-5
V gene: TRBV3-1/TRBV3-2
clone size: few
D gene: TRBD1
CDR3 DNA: TGTGCCAGCAGCCCGACAGGGTCCCATCAGCCCCAGCATTTT
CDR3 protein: CASSPTGSHQPQHF

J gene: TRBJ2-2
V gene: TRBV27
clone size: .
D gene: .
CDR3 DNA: TGTGCCAGCATGGGGCCAAACACCGGGGAGCTGTTTTTT
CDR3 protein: CASMGPNTGELFF